This TCR beta chain derives from a study of human thymus T cells. Study-level findings and limits: Apparent bias marked the V and J gene usage of thymic and blood repertoires.

Assay: immunoSEQ multiplex PCR; the TCRdb copy retains only in-frame clones and omits some. Of 100,000 to 150,000 clones in the sample, 90% to 95% were seen once. This clone was seen a handful of times. Its antigen is unidentified. V was trimmed by 7 bases and J by 5 bases, leaving 9 bases between them. The V gene's germline CDR1 is SGHRS and CDR2 YFSETQ. The CDR3 has 11 residues. The thymus tissue came from resections taken during corrective heart surgery. The source material was thymus tissue. The TCR sequence derives from a boy less than two years old with a congenital heart defect but otherwise immunologically healthy. The chain employs TRBV5-1 and TRBJ1-1; maybe TRBD1 (5 bases). As DNA, the CDR3 is TGCGCCAGCTTGGGGGGTACTGAAGCTTTCTTT. Translated: CASLGGTEAFF. The full variable domain, completed using reference TRBV5-1 and TRBJ1-1, is KAGVTQTPRYLIKTRGQQVTLSCSPISGHRSVSWYQQTPGQGLQFLFEYFSETQRNKGNFPGRFSGRQFSNSRSEMNVSTLELGDSALYLCASLGGTEAFFGQGTRLTVV.